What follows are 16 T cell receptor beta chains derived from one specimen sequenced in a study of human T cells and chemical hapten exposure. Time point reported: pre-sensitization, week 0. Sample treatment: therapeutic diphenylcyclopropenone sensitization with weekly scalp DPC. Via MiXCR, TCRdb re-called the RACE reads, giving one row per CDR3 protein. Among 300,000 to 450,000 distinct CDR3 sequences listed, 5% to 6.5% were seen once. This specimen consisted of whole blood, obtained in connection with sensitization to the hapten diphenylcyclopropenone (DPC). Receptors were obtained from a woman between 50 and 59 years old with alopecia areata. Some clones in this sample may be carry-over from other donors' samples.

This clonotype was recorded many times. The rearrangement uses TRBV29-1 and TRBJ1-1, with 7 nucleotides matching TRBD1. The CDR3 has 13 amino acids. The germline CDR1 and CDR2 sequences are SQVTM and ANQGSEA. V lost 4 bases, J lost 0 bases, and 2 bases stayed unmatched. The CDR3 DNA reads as TGCAGCGTTGTTCAGGGGGTGAACACTGAAGCTTTCTTT. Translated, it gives CSVVQGVNTEAFF.

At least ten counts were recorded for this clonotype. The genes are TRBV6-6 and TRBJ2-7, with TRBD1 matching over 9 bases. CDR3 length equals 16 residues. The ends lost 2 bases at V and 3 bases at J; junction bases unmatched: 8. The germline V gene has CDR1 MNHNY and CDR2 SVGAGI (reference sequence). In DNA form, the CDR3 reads TGTGCCAGCAGTTACCTTGGACAGGGGCTGGACTACGAGCAGTACTTC. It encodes CASSYLGQGLDYEQYF.

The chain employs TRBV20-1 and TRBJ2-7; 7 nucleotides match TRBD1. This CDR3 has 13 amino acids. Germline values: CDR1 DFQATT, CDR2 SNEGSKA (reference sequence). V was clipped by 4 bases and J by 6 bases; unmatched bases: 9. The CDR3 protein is CSANDRVGGEQYF. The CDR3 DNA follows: TGCAGTGCTAACGACAGGGTTGGGGGCGAGCAGTACTTC.

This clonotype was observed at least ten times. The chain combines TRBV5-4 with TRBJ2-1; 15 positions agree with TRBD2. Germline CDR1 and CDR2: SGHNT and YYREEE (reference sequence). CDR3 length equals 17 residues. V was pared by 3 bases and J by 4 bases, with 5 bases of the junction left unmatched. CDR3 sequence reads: CASSSGLAGGSYNEQFF. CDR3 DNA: TGTGCCAGCAGCTCGGGACTAGCGGGAGGTTCTTACAATGAGCAGTTCTTC.

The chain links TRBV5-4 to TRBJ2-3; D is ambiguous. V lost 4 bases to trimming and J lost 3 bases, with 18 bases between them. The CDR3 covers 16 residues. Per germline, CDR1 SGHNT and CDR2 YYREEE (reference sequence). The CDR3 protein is CASSGGLGSITDTQYF. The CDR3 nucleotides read TGTGCCAGCAGCGGCGGCCTTGGCTCTATAACAGATACGCAGTATTTT.

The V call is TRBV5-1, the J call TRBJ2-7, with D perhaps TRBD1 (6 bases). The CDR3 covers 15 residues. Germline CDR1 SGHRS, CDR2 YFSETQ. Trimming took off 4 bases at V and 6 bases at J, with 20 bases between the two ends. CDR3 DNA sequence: TGCGCCAGCAGCACTGCAGGGGAACGAACCTCCGAGCAGTACTTC. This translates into CASSTAGERTSEQYF.

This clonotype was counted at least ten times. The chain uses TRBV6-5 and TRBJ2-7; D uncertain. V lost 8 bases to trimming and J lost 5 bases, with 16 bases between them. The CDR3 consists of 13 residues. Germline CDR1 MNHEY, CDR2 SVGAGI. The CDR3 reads CASLGSLGNEQYF. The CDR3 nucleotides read TGTGCCAGCCTGGGAAGCCTTGGCAACGAGCAGTACTTC.

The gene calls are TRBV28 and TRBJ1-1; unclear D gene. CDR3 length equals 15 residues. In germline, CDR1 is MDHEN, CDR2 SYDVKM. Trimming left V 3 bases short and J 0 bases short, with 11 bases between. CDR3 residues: CASSLSRTLNTEAFF. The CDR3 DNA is TGTGCCAGCAGTTTGTCCCGGACTTTGAACACTGAAGCTTTCTTT.

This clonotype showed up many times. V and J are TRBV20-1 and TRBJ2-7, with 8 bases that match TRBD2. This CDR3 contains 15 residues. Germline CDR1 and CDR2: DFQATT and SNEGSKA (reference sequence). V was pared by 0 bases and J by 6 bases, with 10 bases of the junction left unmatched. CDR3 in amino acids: CSARDRGSGMPEQYF. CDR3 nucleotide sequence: TGCAGTGCTAGAGATAGGGGTAGCGGGATGCCCGAGCAGTACTTC.

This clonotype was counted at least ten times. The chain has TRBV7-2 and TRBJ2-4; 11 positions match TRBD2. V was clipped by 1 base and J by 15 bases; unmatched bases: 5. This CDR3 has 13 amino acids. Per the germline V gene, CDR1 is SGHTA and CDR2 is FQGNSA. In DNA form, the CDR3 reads TGTGCCAGCAGCTTAGAGACTAGCGGGAATAGGTACTTC. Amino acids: CASSLETSGNRYF.

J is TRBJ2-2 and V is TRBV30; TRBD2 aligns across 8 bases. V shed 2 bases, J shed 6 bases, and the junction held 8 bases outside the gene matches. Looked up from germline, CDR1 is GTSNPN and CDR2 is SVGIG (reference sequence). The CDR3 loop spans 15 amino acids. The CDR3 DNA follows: TGTGCCTGGAGTTTGAGCGGGAGAGTATCCGGGGAGCTGTTTTTT. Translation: CAWSLSGRVSGELFF.

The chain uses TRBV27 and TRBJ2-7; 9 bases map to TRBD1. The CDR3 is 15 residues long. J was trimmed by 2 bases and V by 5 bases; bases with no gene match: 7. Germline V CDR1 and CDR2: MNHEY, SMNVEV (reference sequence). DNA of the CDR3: TGTGCCAGCAGTAAAGGACAGGGGAGGACCTACGAGCAGTACTTC. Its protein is CASSKGQGRTYEQYF.

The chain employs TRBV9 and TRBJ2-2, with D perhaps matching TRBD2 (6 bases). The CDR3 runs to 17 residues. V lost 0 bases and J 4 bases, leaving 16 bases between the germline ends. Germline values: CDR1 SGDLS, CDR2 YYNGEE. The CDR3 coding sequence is TGTGCCAGCAGCGTAGAAAACGCTAGCGTGCCCACCGGGGAGCTGTTTTTT. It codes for CASSVENASVPTGELFF.

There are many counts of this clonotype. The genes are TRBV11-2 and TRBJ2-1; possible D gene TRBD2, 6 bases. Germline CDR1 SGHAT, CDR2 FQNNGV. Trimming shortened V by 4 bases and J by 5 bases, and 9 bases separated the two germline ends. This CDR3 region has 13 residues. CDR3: CASSSGLDNEQFF. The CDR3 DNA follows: TGTGCCAGCAGCTCGGGACTTGACAATGAGCAGTTCTTC.

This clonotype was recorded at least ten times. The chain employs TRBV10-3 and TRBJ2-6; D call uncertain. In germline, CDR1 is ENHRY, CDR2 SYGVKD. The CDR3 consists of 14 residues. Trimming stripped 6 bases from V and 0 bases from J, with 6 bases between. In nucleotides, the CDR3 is TGTGCCATCAGCGATAGCTCTGGGGCCAACGTCCTGACTTTC. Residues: CAISDSSGANVLTF.

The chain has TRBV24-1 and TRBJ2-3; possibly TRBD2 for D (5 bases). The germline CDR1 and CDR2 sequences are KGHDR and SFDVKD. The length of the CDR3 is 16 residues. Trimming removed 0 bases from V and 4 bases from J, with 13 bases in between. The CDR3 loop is CATSDLRLVGADTQYF. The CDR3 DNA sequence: TGTGCCACCAGTGATTTGCGGCTTGTCGGGGCAGATACGCAGTATTTT.